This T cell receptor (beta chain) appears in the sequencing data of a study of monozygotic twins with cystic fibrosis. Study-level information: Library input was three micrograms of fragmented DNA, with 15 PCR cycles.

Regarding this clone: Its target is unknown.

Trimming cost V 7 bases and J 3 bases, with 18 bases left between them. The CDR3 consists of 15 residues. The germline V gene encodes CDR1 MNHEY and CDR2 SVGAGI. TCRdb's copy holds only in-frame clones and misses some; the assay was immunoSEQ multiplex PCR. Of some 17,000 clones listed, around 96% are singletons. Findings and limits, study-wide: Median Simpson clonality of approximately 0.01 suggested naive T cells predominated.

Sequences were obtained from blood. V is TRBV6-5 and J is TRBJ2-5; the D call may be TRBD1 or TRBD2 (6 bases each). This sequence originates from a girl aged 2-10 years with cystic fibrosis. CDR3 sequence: CASTPLVGGKETQYF. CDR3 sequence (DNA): TGTGCCAGCACCCCACTTGTAGGGGGGAAAGAGACCCAGTACTTC.